Listed below are T cell receptor beta chains from one sample, sequenced in a study of T cells after yellow fever vaccination. TCRdb ran MiXCR on the 5' RACE reads and lists one entry per CDR3 protein. Counted here are about 99,000 distinct CDR3 sequences, about 6% occurring once; the ten biggest clones make up over 40%. The sample consisted of CD8+ T cells sorted from PBMCs, taken 10 days after the yellow fever booster vaccination. The receptors stem from a man between 18 and 35 years old who received the YFV17D yellow fever vaccine. Each CDR3 is given with its conserved first and last residue. The D gene is left open where the match is weak. Size tells how often a clone was seen (once, few, many) or the class of an expanded clone, and some rows leave it out.

>13|-|TRBJ2-2|TRBV6-6|many
CASSSYGTGELFF
TGTGCCAGCAGTTCCTATGGGACCGGGGAGCTGTTTTTT
>15|-|TRBJ2-1|TRBV4-1|-
CASSQARQVLNEQFF
TGCGCCAGCAGCCAAGCCAGACAGGTTCTAAATGAGCAGTTCTTC
>13|TRBD2|TRBJ2-7|TRBV12-3/TRBV12-4|few
CATGTGGSYEQYF
TGTGCCACAGGGACGGGAGGGTCCTACGAGCAGTACTTC
>15|-|TRBJ2-5|TRBV10-3|-
CAISDPRGWQETQYF
TGTGCCATCAGTGACCCGCGGGGTTGGCAAGAGACCCAGTACTTC
>13|-|TRBJ2-1|TRBV4-1|-
CASSQHTGYEQFF
TGCGCCAGCAGCCAACACACCGGGTATGAGCAGTTCTTC
>16|-|TRBJ1-5|TRBV7-9|-
CASSLSRGYSNQPQHF
TGTGCCAGCAGCTTATCCAGGGGCTATAGTAATCAGCCCCAGCATTTT
>14|-|TRBJ1-6|TRBV5-6|-
CASSLDSVNSPLHF
TGTGCCAGCAGCTTGGACTCGGTCAATTCACCCCTCCACTTT
>17|-|TRBJ1-1|TRBV6-5|-
CASSAGGSGPMNTEAFF
TGTGCCAGCAGCGCCGGGGGCTCCGGCCCCATGAACACTGAAGCTTTCTTT
>15|TRBD1|TRBJ1-4|TRBV4-1|-
CASSQNRGENEKLFF
TGCGCCAGCAGCCAAAACAGGGGGGAGAATGAAAAACTGTTTTTT
>17|TRBD1|TRBJ2-3|TRBV4-3|-
CASSQGLGTGIADTQYF
TGCGCCAGCAGCCAAGGTTTAGGGACAGGGATAGCAGATACGCAGTATTTT
>14|TRBD1|TRBJ1-5|TRBV15|once
CATRNRGEYQPQHF
TGTGCCACCAGGAACAGGGGTGAATATCAGCCCCAGCATTTT
>18|TRBD2|TRBJ2-1|TRBV5-1|few
CASSFPKGIAGKYNEQFF
TGCGCCAGCAGCTTTCCCAAGGGCATAGCGGGTAAATACAATGAGCAGTTCTTC
>15|TRBD2|TRBJ2-3|TRBV7-3|few
CASSWTSGSTDTQYF
TGTGCCAGCAGCTGGACTAGCGGGAGCACAGATACGCAGTATTTT
>13|-|TRBJ2-6|TRBV19|many
CASSESGANVLTF
TGTGCCAGTAGCGAGTCTGGGGCCAACGTCCTGACTTTC
>16|-|TRBJ2-3|TRBV5-1|few
CASSLVDRGGTDTQYF
TGCGCCAGCAGCTTGGTAGACAGGGGAGGGACAGATACGCAGTATTTT
>17|TRBD2|TRBJ2-1|TRBV9|-
CASSEPLAGGSYNEQFF
TGTGCCAGCAGCGAACCACTAGCGGGGGGTTCCTACAATGAGCAGTTCTTC
>13|-|TRBJ2-1|TRBV7-9|many
CASSFPLRNEQFF
TGTGCCAGCAGTTTCCCCCTGCGCAATGAGCAGTTCTTC
>17|-|TRBJ2-3|TRBV11-2|few
CASSLPLPGGSGDTQYF
TGTGCCAGCAGCTTACCCCTCCCCGGAGGAAGTGGAGATACGCAGTATTTT
>13|-|TRBJ2-7|TRBV9|few
CASSVRGSYEQYF
TGTGCCAGCAGCGTTCGGGGTTCCTACGAGCAGTACTTC
>13|-|TRBJ1-2|TRBV27|few
CASSPEGLYGYTF
TGTGCCAGCAGCCCCGAGGGTCTCTATGGCTACACCTTC
>14|TRBD1|TRBJ2-5|TRBV11-2|many
CASSSSTGPETQYF
TGTGCCAGCAGCTCATCGACAGGGCCGGAGACCCAGTACTTC
>14|-|TRBJ2-2|TRBV14|-
CASSQGRITGELFF
TGTGCCAGCAGCCAAGGGCGGATCACCGGGGAGCTGTTTTTT
>17|TRBD2|TRBJ2-2|TRBV12-3/TRBV12-4|few
CASSLTSGGLRDGELFF
TGTGCCAGCAGTTTGACTAGCGGGGGGCTAAGAGACGGGGAGCTGTTTTTT
>13|-|TRBJ2-7|TRBV2|few
CASSPLPGDEQYF
TGTGCCAGCAGTCCACTGCCGGGGGATGAGCAGTACTTC
>16|TRBD1|TRBJ2-1|TRBV5-5|-
CASSFSFTQGASEQFF
TGTGCCAGCAGCTTTTCTTTTACACAGGGGGCGAGTGAGCAGTTCTTC
>14|-|TRBJ2-3|TRBV7-9|many
CASSLEGRTDTQYF
TGTGCCAGCAGCTTAGAGGGGCGGACAGATACGCAGTATTTT
>11|-|TRBJ1-2|TRBV5-4|-
CASSSFGGYTF
TGTGCCAGCAGCTCCTTCGGTGGCTACACCTTC
>15|TRBD2|TRBJ2-3|TRBV4-1|many
CASNRRGGVTDTQYF
TGCGCCAGCAACAGGCGCGGGGGAGTCACAGATACGCAGTATTTT
>14|-|TRBJ2-1|TRBV7-6|-
CASSFRAGGNEQFF
TGTGCCAGCAGCTTCCGCGCCGGGGGTAATGAGCAGTTCTTC
>16|TRBD1|TRBJ2-5|TRBV19|few
CASSITGQGLWETQYF
TGTGCCAGTAGTATTACCGGACAGGGGTTATGGGAGACCCAGTACTTC
>17|-|TRBJ1-1|TRBV4-1|few
CASSRDQAGGLNTEAFF
TGCGCCAGCAGCCGCGATCAGGCCGGGGGGTTGAACACTGAAGCTTTCTTT
>14|-|TRBJ1-1|TRBV6-5|-
CASSSSRGNTEAFF
TGTGCCAGCAGTTCCTCCAGGGGGAACACTGAAGCTTTCTTT
>17|TRBD1|TRBJ2-5|TRBV5-4|-
CASSHEIMTGKGETQYF
TGTGCCAGCAGCCACGAGATCATGACAGGGAAAGGAGAGACCCAGTACTTC
>14|-|TRBJ2-1|TRBV4-1|-
CASSQDGPSDEQFF
TGCGCCAGCAGCCAAGATGGGCCTTCGGATGAGCAGTTCTTC
>15|-|TRBJ2-1|TRBV3-1|few
CASSPELVITGEQFF
TGTGCCAGCAGCCCCGAACTAGTTATTACGGGTGAGCAGTTCTTC
>15|TRBD1|TRBJ2-7|TRBV5-4|few
CASSANRDRQYEQYF
TGTGCCAGCAGCGCGAATCGGGACAGGCAATACGAGCAGTACTTC
>15|-|TRBJ1-2|TRBV14|many
CASSPAQGASYGYTF
TGTGCCAGCAGCCCAGCCCAGGGCGCTAGCTATGGCTACACCTTC
>15|TRBD2|TRBJ2-5|TRBV5-1|few
CASSLGLAGQETQYF
TGCGCCAGCAGTTTAGGACTAGCGGGACAAGAGACCCAGTACTTC
>14|TRBD1|TRBJ2-1|TRBV7-8|few
CASSSRDRHNEQFF
TGTGCCAGCAGCTCCCGGGACAGACACAATGAGCAGTTCTTC
>19|TRBD2|TRBJ2-4|TRBV7-6|many
CASSWRLAGGELAKNIQYF
TGTGCCAGCAGCTGGAGACTAGCGGGGGGGGAACTAGCCAAAAACATTCAGTACTTC
>14|-|TRBJ2-3|TRBV20-1|-
CCAREDSEIDTQYF
TGCTGTGCTAGAGAGGACAGTGAAATTGATACGCAGTATTTT
>18|TRBD2|TRBJ2-3|TRBV7-9|few
CASSMPGLAGLGTDTQYF
TGTGCCAGCAGCATGCCGGGACTAGCGGGGCTCGGCACAGATACGCAGTATTTT
>18|-|TRBJ2-1|TRBV6-6|-
CASSYPYPDRSSYNEQFF
TGTGCCAGCAGTTACCCGTACCCTGACAGGAGCTCCTACAATGAGCAGTTCTTC